This TCR beta chain was sequenced in a study of T cells in Graves' hyperthyroidism and ophthalmopathy. Study information: Before treatment of any kind, peripheral blood was taken at initial diagnosis.

This clonotype was detected once. The target antigen is unknown. From RNA transcripts, TCR beta CDR3 regions were amplified. With the HTBI primer set, the TCR CDR3 went through a first round of RT-PCR. One entry per CDR3 protein results from TCRdb running MiXCR on the multiplex PCR reads. The profile shows 550,000 to 700,000 distinct CDR3 sequences, roughly 14% of them singletons. Using less than 12 ml of fresh peripheral blood, PBMCs were prepared. The study's findings and limits: Progression to ophthalmopathy was predicted a median of roughly seven months early.

CDR3 length: 14 amino acids. CDR1 MNHNS and CDR2 SASEGT come from the germline V gene. Trimming at V came to 6 bases and at J to 5 bases, leaving 6 bases not matched to a gene. The source material was blood. This TCR derives from a woman between 40 and 50 years old with Graves' ophthalmopathy. The V gene is TRBV6-1, the J gene TRBJ2-7; 11 bases are shared with TRBD1. The CDR3 sequence is CASRSGTGGNEQYF. In DNA, the CDR3 is TGTGCCAGCAGGTCCGGGACAGGGGGTAACGAGCAGTACTTC.